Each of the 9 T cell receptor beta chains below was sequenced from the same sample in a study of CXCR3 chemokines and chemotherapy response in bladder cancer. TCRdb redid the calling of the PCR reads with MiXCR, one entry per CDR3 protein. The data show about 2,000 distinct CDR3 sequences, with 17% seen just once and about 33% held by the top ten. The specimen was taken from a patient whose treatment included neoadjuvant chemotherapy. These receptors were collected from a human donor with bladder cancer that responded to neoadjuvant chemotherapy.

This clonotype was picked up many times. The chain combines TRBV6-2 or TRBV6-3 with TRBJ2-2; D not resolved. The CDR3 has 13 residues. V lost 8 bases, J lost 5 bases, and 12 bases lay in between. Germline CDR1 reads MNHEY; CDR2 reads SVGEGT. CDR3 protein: CASQTASTGELFF. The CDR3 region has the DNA TGTGCCAGCCAAACCGCATCGACCGGGGAGCTGTTTTTT.

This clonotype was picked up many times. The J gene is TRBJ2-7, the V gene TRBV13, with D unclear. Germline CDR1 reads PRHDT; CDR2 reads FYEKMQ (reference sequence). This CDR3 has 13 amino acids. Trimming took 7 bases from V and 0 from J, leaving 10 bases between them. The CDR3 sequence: CASKVFSSYEQYF. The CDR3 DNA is TGTGCCAGCAAGGTTTTTTCCTCCTACGAGCAGTACTTC.

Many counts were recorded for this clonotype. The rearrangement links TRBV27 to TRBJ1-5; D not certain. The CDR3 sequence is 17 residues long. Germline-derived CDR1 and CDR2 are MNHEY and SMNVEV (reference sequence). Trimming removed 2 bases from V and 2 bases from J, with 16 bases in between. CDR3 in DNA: TGTGCCAGCAGTTTAAGGGCTCCTGATGTCGGCAATCAGCCCCAGCATTTT. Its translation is CASSLRAPDVGNQPQHF.

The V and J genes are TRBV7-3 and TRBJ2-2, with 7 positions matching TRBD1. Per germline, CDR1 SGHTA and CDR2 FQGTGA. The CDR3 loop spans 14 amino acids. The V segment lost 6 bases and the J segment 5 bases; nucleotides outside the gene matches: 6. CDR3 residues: CASRQEQGTGELFF. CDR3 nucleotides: TGTGCCAGCAGACAGGAACAGGGGACCGGGGAGCTGTTTTTT. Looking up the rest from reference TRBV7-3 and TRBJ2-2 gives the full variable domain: GAGVSQTPSNKVTEKGKYVELRCDPISGHTALYWYRQSLGQGPEFLIYFQGTGAADDSGLPNDRFFAVRPEGSVSTLKIQRTERGDSAVYLCASRQEQGTGELFFGEGSRLTVL.

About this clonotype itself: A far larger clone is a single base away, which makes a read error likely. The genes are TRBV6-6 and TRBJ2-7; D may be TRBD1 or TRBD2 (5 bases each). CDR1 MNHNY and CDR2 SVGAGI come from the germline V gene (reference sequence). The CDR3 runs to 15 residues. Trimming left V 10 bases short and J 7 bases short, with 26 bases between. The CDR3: CATTLSSGDRNEQYF. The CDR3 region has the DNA TGTGCCACTACCTTATCGTCCGGGGACCGAAATGAGCAGTACTTC.

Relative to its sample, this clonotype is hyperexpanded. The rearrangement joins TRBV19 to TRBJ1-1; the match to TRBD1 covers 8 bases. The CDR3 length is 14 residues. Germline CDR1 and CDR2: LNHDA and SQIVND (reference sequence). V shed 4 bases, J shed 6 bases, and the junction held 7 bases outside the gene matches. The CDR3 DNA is TGTGCCAGTAGTACCCGGGACAGGCTGTCTGAAGCTTTCTTT. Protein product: CASSTRDRLSEAFF.

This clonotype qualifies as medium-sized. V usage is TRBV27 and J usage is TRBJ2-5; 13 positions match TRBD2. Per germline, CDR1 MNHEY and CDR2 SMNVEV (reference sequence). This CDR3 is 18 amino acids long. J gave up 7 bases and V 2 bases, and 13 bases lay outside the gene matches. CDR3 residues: CASSLGQLAGGPRGTQYF. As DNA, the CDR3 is TGTGCCAGCAGTTTAGGGCAACTAGCGGGAGGGCCCCGGGGGACCCAGTACTTC.

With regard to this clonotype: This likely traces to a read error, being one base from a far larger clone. The CDR3 region is CASASAGGGDYGYTF. The CDR3 nucleotides are TGTGCCAGCGCCTCGGCCGGGGGTGGTGACTATGGCTACACCTTC. This chain uses TRBV6-1 with TRBJ1-2; perhaps TRBD1 as D (5 bases). Germline V gene lookup returns CDR1 MNHNS and CDR2 SASEGT. Trimming removed 8 bases at V and 3 bases at J, with 19 bases between. The CDR3 runs 15 residues.

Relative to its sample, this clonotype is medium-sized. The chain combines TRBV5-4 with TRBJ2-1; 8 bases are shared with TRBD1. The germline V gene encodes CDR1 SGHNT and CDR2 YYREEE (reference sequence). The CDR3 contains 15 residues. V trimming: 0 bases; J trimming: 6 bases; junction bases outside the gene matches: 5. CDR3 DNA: TGTGCCAGCAGCTTGGATCCAGGGGGCAGCAATGAGCAGTTCTTC. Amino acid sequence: CASSLDPGGSNEQFF.